This TCR beta chain is drawn from a study of cytomegalovirus exposure and HLA in healthy donors. About the research overall: The use of the same platform for the roughly 110 validation repertoires and the 666 first-cohort repertoires was reported by a later analysis. Study-level results: Investigators reported 164 TCR beta chains as tied to cytomegalovirus.

Germline CDR1 MNHNS, CDR2 SASEGT. This CDR3 contains 16 residues. V was clipped by 1 base and J by 4 bases; unmatched bases: 6. Sequencing was performed with immunoSEQ multiplex PCR; in TCRdb, only in-frame clones are kept and a portion is missing. Of about 65,000 clones in the sample, about 94% were seen once. Comment on this clone: The antigen is unknown.

This clonotype was obtained from a man younger than 35 in good health and CMV-seropositive. Sequencing was carried out using PBMCs. V is TRBV6-1 and J is TRBJ2-5; 10 nucleotides line up with TRBD1. CDR3 nucleotide sequence: TGTGCCAGCAGTGAAGGGGGGGGGACAGGGGTAGAGACCCAGTACTTC. Its translation is CASSEGGGTGVETQYF.